The 15 T cell receptor beta chains below were found in one sample sequenced in a study of blood T cell repertoires in COVID-19. Measured with immunoSEQ multiplex PCR; TCRdb has only the in-frame clones, and not every one. Altogether fewer than 120,000 clones are present, 60% to 80% being singletons, with the ten largest covering roughly 16%. Sequencing used peripheral blood. The receptors were gathered from a woman of 80 years or more with active or convalescent COVID-19.

This clone came up a few times. The rearrangement links TRBV3-1 (or the pseudogene TRBV3-2) to TRBJ1-6; no reliable D call. The CDR3 loop spans 15 amino acids. V was cut by 0 bases and J by 7 bases, with 10 bases left in between. CDR1 LGHDT and CDR2 YNNKEL come from the germline V gene (reference sequence). The CDR3 loop reads CASSQESGCNSPLHF. Written as DNA, the CDR3 is TGTGCCAGCAGCCAAGAGTCGGGGTGCAATTCACCCCTCCACTTT.

V is TRBV4-2 and J is TRBJ1-2, with D perhaps TRBD1 (6 bases). V gave up 0 bases and J gave up 2 bases, with 13 bases separating them. The CDR3 is 16 amino acids. CDR1 and CDR2 (germline): LGHNA, YNFKEQ. CDR3 amino acids: CASSQDIRQENYGYTF. CDR3 DNA: TGTGCCAGCAGCCAAGATATTAGACAGGAGAACTATGGCTACACCTTC.

The V gene is TRBV28, the J gene TRBJ1-2, with 8 nucleotides matching TRBD1. The CDR3 spans 14 residues. CDR1 and CDR2 (germline): MDHEN, SYDVKM. V was pared by 6 bases and J by 6 bases, with 9 bases of the junction left unmatched. The CDR3 bases are TGTGCCAGCAGCCGAATGGACAGGGCCCATGGCTACACCTTC. Amino acid sequence: CASSRMDRAHGYTF.

The V and J genes are TRBV20-1 and TRBJ2-7; D is ambiguous. V was pared by 3 bases and J by 2 bases, with 14 bases between. CDR3 size: 14 residues. CDR1 is DFQATT and CDR2 is SNEGSKA in the germline V gene (reference sequence). CDR3 sequence: CSASPEVGTYEQYF. CDR3 nucleotides: TGCAGTGCTAGTCCCGAAGTGGGCACCTACGAGCAGTACTTC.

The chain carries TRBV5-1 and TRBJ2-3; TRBD2 is a possible D gene (5 bases). Germline V gives CDR1 SGHRS, CDR2 YFSETQ. The length of the CDR3 is 15 residues. Between the trimmed V and J ends, which lost 0 bases and 5 bases, there was a span of 13 bases. The CDR3 sequence is CASSLEVLGVDTQYF. DNA of the CDR3: TGCGCCAGCAGCTTGGAAGTCCTGGGAGTAGATACGCAGTATTTT.

In its sample, this clone was seen a few times. The V gene is TRBV7-2, the J gene TRBJ1-5; no clear D. This CDR3 region has 13 residues. Per the germline V gene, CDR1 is SGHTA and CDR2 is FQGNSA. The V end was cut by 1 base, the J end by 6 bases, with 7 bases between. The CDR3, as DNA: TGTGCCAGCAGCTTAGATAGCGGTCAGCCCCAGCATTTT. Translating gives CASSLDSGQPQHF.

The rearrangement uses TRBV18 and TRBJ1-1; weak D call: TRBD1 (6 bases). CDR3 size: 18 residues. Trimming shortened V by 3 bases and J by 0 bases, and 20 bases separated the two germline ends. CDR1 and CDR2 from the germline V gene are KGHSH and LQKENI. The CDR3 DNA sequence: TGTGCCAGCTCACCGGTAGTATTAACTACAGGGATGAACACTGAAGCTTTCTTT. This translates into CASSPVVLTTGMNTEAFF.

In its sample, this clone was seen a few times. The chain is built from TRBV28 and TRBJ1-2; no clear D gene. The CDR3 loop spans 13 amino acids. V shed 2 bases and J shed 5 bases, with 9 bases lying between them. Germline lookup yields CDR1 MDHEN and CDR2 SYDVKM. DNA of the CDR3: TGTGCCAGCAGTTTAGTTGGAGATTATGGCTACACCTTC. Protein product: CASSLVGDYGYTF.

The V call is TRBV19, the J call TRBJ2-2; TRBD2 matches 7 bases. The length of the CDR3 is 15 residues. Germline V gene lookup returns CDR1 LNHDA and CDR2 SQIVND (reference sequence). V was clipped by 1 base and J by 5 bases; unmatched bases: 4. DNA of the CDR3: TGTGCCAGTAGTATAGTGGCGGGAGCAACCGGGGAGCTGTTTTTT. Amino acid sequence: CASSIVAGATGELFF.

The chain combines TRBV7-9 with TRBJ2-7; 8 nucleotides agree with TRBD2. The CDR3 extends over 15 amino acids. V shed 5 bases and J 4 bases; nucleotides not matched to a gene: 10. Looked up from germline, CDR1 is SEHNR and CDR2 is FQNEAQ (reference sequence). The CDR3 DNA reads TGTGCCAGCAGCCTCGGACTAGCATTGGGATACGAGCAGTACTTC. This codes for CASSLGLALGYEQYF. Full variable domain (outside the CDR3, taken from reference TRBV7-9 and TRBJ2-7): DTGVSQNPRHKITKRGQNVTFRCDPISEHNRLYWYRQTLGQGPEFLTYFQNEAQLEKSRLLSDRFSAERPKGSFSTLEIQRTEQGDSAMYLCASSLGLALGYEQYFGPGTRLTVT.

The chain uses TRBV5-1 and TRBJ1-2, with unresolved D. This CDR3 comprises 12 residues. Between the trimmed V and J ends, which lost 0 bases and 5 bases, there was a span of 5 bases. Germline V gene data show CDR1 as SGHRS and CDR2 as YFSETQ. This CDR3 is CASSLAGYGYTF. The CDR3 DNA reads TGCGCCAGCAGCTTGGCCGGGTATGGCTACACCTTC.

The chain has TRBV10-3 and TRBJ2-5; the match to TRBD1 covers 7 bases. J lost 5 bases, V lost 4 bases, and 10 bases had no gene match. CDR1 is ENHRY, CDR2 SYGVKD, per germline. CDR3 size: 15 residues. The CDR3 DNA sequence: TGTGCCATCAGTGTATCCGGGACAGTGGTCGAGACCCAGTACTTC. Translated, it gives CAISVSGTVVETQYF.

This chain connects TRBV3-1 (or the pseudogene TRBV3-2) to TRBJ2-5; perhaps TRBD2 as D (6 bases). This CDR3 contains 16 residues. Germline CDR1 and CDR2: LGHDT and YNNKEL (reference sequence). V was pared by 4 bases and J by 4 bases, with 19 bases between. This CDR3 is CASSPSVGGSGETQYF. The CDR3, as DNA: TGTGCCAGCAGCCCGTCCGTTGGGGGGAGTGGAGAGACCCAGTACTTC.

This sequence joins TRBV27 and TRBJ2-1; 8 nucleotides align to TRBD2. The CDR3 covers 24 residues. V shed 5 bases, J shed 8 bases, and the junction held 38 bases outside the gene matches. Germline values: CDR1 MNHEY, CDR2 SMNVEV (reference sequence). The CDR3 is CASSTRDTIALVAGMGVGEDEQFF. The CDR3 DNA follows: TGTGCCAGCAGTACCCGGGACACAATAGCACTTGTAGCGGGAATGGGAGTGGGGGAGGATGAGCAGTTCTTC.

The V gene is TRBV18, the J gene TRBJ2-7, with TRBD2 matching over 10 bases. The V segment lost 0 bases and the J segment 2 bases; nucleotides outside the gene matches: 4. Germline-derived CDR1 and CDR2 are KGHSH and LQKENI. This CDR3 comprises 16 residues. The CDR3 is CASSPPASGGTYEQYF. CDR3 sequence (DNA): TGTGCCAGCTCACCACCGGCTAGCGGGGGTACCTACGAGCAGTACTTC.